These T cell receptor beta chains were read from a single sample in a study of a mutant IDH1 vaccine in newly diagnosed glioma. Antigens for these TCRs are unknown. The data were produced by immunoSEQ multiplex PCR, yet TCRdb's version contains in-frame clones alone and is incomplete. The sample has roughly 60,000 clones, roughly 80% seen once. The source was PBMCs, collected from a glioma patient whose treatment included an IDH1 peptide vaccine. Receptors originate from a man aged 25 to 40 with glioma. The CDR3 runs from the conserved cysteine through the conserved F or W.

TRBV5-6,CASSFIGPAGDYGYTF
TRBV7-3,CASSLNVGREQYF
TRBV6-5,CASSYSSNQPQHF
TRBV7-3,CASSPRVRAEAFF
TRBV7-8,CASSLRLGGETQYF
TRBV28,CASRVGGDKPQHF
TRBV27,CASSPWGGNEKLFF
TRBV6-5,CASSPGTAQTGYTF
TRBV2,CASSAAGGDADTQYF
TRBV15,CATSRVFGQVLYNEQFF
TRBV6-5,CASSFLPTGRTDTQYF
TRBV28,CASSTRGGWNYEQYF
TRBV4-3,CASSPSRTLGFTDTQYF
TRBV18,CASSPEAGGAYEQYF
TRBV11-2,CASSFLRTQYF
TRBV7-9,CASSLALAGSYNEQFF
TRBV7-2,CASSPLRPTDTPDKETQYF
TRBV29-1,CSVVGGSTDTQYF
TRBV5-1,CASSLEGSGRAKFREQYF
TRBV4-1,CASSLTETYEQYF
TRBV10-1,CARSLRGQNQPQHF
TRBV5-4,CASSPGQGAWETQYF
TRBV15,CATSAGTGGYEQYF
TRBV19,CASIGSGELFF
TRBV6-4,CASNRQVRLETQYF
TRBV7-3,CASSPQPTLNTEAFF
TRBV7-2,CASSFGPGLGVDTQYF
TRBV9,CASSVALTDRVALGYTF
TRBV7-9,CASSLGGTGIGSEQFF
TRBV28,CASTSTRVAEKLFF
TRBV6-4,CASSDGDTGELFF
TRBV29-1,CSVVRRPNTEAFF
TRBV28,CASSFHDRANSPLHF
TRBV4-2,CASGRPSLYTEAFF
TRBV28,CASSLPGHPVGAFF
TRBV21-1,CASSKERPNKGGQPQHF
TRBV2,CASSPGTGTLPQHF
TRBV13,CASSLGTLSTDIYGYTF
TRBV5-1,CASSKTGQPQHF
TRBV10-2,CASSDLAGILNEQFF
TRBV10-2,CASSVSGRADTQYF
TRBV6-6,CASRPGATEAFF
TRBV15,CATSRDSGTFEKLFF
TRBV29-1,CSAPTVQGGTQYF
TRBV5-1,CASSLQGWETQYF
TRBV23-1,CASTWMGRGYEQYF